The clone carrying this T cell receptor beta chain was seen once. This sample stems from a study of blood T cell repertoires in COVID-19. With 3 bases clipped from V and 6 bases from J, the junction kept 7 bases outside the gene matches. The CDR3 runs 15 residues. The germline CDR1 and CDR2 sequences are LNHNV and YYDKDF (reference sequence). Produced via immunoSEQ multiplex PCR; TCRdb's table is partial and in-frame only. Of tens of thousands of clones listed, more than 80% are singletons. Seattle cases were enrolled at active infection and followed longitudinally. The sample was peripheral blood. The clonotype comes from a woman aged 60-70 years with COVID-19, enrolled during active disease. The rearrangement joins TRBV15 to TRBJ1-2; 10 bases fit TRBD1. CDR3 residues: CATSRRQGARDGYTF. The DNA of the CDR3 is TGTGCCACCAGCAGGCGACAGGGGGCGCGGGATGGCTACACCTTC.